This T cell receptor (beta chain) was sequenced during a study of neurological immune-mediated disorders. V was trimmed by 6 bases and J by 3 bases, leaving 9 bases between them. CDR1 and CDR2 (germline): MNHNY, SVGAGI (reference sequence). This CDR3 spans 12 amino acids. In regard to this clonotype: What it binds is not known.

5'RACE employing 10-nucleotide random UMIs yielded the cDNA. TCRdb passed the 5' RACE reads through MiXCR, listing each CDR3 protein once. The data show tens of thousands of distinct CDR3 sequences, with approximately 10% seen just once and less than 5% held by the top ten. Whole-study results and caveats: The highest TCR clonal expansion occurred in HTLV-1-associated myelopathy; multiple sclerosis fell below healthy controls. Private repertoires in all groups were suggested, as expanded clones shared no CDR3 amino acid sequences across subjects.

For sorted libraries, the input was about a million CD4+ or CD8+ T cells. This chain joins TRBV6-6 and TRBJ2-7; D is ambiguous. Sequencing used CD4+ T cells from blood. The TCR was taken from a woman in her twenties or thirties with HTLV-1-associated myelopathy (HAM/TSP). The chain's CDR3 is CASSSTIYEQYF. DNA for the CDR3: TGTGCCAGCAGCTCCACCATCTACGAGCAGTACTTC.